This TCR beta chain appears in the sequencing data of a study of technical replicates of blood from a handful of donors. Some clones are missing from TCRdb's copy, which holds only in-frame ones; the method was immunoSEQ multiplex PCR. Seen here are some 73,000 clones, approximately 90% observed once, and the top ten hold about 4.5%. Looked up from germline, CDR1 is SGHRS and CDR2 is YFSETQ. With 3 bases removed from V and 0 bases from J, the gap between germline ends came to 10 bases. This CDR3 spans 15 amino acids. This rearrangement joins TRBV5-1 to TRBJ1-3, with a tentative D call TRBD1 (5 bases). This receptor was identified in a human donor in good health. Some clones in this sample may be carry-over from other donors' samples. Sequenced material: PBMCs. CDR3 amino acids: CASSSSTGSGNTIYF. The CDR3 coding sequence is TGCGCCAGCAGCTCGAGTACAGGCTCTGGAAACACCATATATTTT.